This T cell receptor (beta chain) was sequenced during a study of vaccination effects on CD4 cells after COVID-19. Study background: A couple of convalescent patients gave samples 16 days and one week before vaccination. Study findings and constraints: Whether induced by infection or by vaccine, clones showed marked clonal contraction late after vaccination. New vaccine-induced clones dominated convalescents' post-vaccine spike-reactive clones.

CDR3 length: 14 amino acids. Trimming took off 5 bases at V and 3 bases at J, with 15 bases between the two ends. Germline CDR1 SGHRS, CDR2 YFSETQ. To note about this clone: The antigen is undetermined.

Under the ViraFEST assay, PBMC were stimulated with viral peptide pools so that antigen-specific CD4+ T cells expanded. Sequencing was performed afterwards. Subsequent to a culture period of 10 days, CD4+ T cells were isolated. By PCR, the person was confirmed to have had SARS-CoV-2 infection between March and December 2020. Sequenced by immunoSEQ multiplex PCR; TCRdb stores in-frame clones only, minus some. The profile shows about 45,000 clones, 65% to 70% of them singletons. Here the sequenced sample was CD4+ T cells from PBMCs cultured with a peptide pool, taken before COVID-19 vaccination. The chain has TRBV5-1 and TRBJ2-7; either TRBD1 or TRBD2 may fit D (5 bases each). This clonotype was obtained from a human donor who had a prior SARS-CoV-2 infection. Here the CDR3 reads CASSPGPVDYEQYF. DNA for the CDR3: TGCGCCAGCAGTCCGGGGCCCGTGGACTACGAGCAGTACTTC. Full variable domain (missing parts from reference TRBV5-1 and TRBJ2-7): KAGVTQTPRYLIKTRGQQVTLSCSPISGHRSVSWYQQTPGQGLQFLFEYFSETQRNKGNFPGRFSGRQFSNSRSEMNVSTLELGDSALYLCASSPGPVDYEQYFGPGTRLTVT.